This T cell receptor (beta chain) appears in the sequencing data of a study of regulatory and conventional T cells in RAG deficiency. TCRdb's table, derived via immunoSEQ multiplex PCR, lists solely in-frame clones and lacks some. This table has around 25,000 clones, around 96% appearing once. Germline CDR1 SNHLY, CDR2 FYNNEI. The CDR3 is 15 residues long. The germline V and J ends were trimmed by 1 base and 7 bases, with 11 bases remaining between them. Genomic DNA came from blood conventional CD4+ T cells gated CD25-low CD127-high. Another study also made use of these data, one on regulatory T cells. This second study says: The primer mix had 52 TRBV and 13 TRBJ primers.

The gene calls are TRBV2 and TRBJ1-6, with unresolved D. This receptor was obtained from a human donor in good health. Sequencing was performed on CD25- CD4+ T cells sorted from blood. CDR3 nucleotide sequence: TGTGCCAGCAGTGAAGGGCAGGCAGACAATTCACCCCTCCACTTT. Its translation is CASSEGQADNSPLHF.